This T cell receptor beta chain was retrieved from a study of blood T cells in healthy people across ages. Study results and limitations: Both higher diversity and more naive CD4+ cells marked long-lived donors when set against aged donors. Per million T cells, TCR beta diversity dropped about linearly as age rose.

This clonotype was observed a few times. Its specificity is not known. Combining a sample-barcoded 5' primer with a J-beta primer mix, a second PCR ran for roughly 6 to 11 cycles. Every cDNA molecule bore a tag from a template-switch adaptor containing 12 random nucleotides. Samples each returned at least 2.5 million CDR3-containing paired-end reads. TCRdb re-analysed the 5' RACE reads in MiXCR, keeping a single row per CDR3 protein. This sample carries 650,000 to 1,000,000 distinct CDR3 sequences, 35% to 40% of them seen once, and the ten largest clones take 13%. Germline CDR1 SGHTA, CDR2 FQGTGA. The CDR3 covers 15 residues. V was clipped by 2 bases and J by 7 bases; unmatched bases: 8.

Source material: blood. V gene TRBV7-3 combines with J gene TRBJ2-7; 10 bases align to TRBD1. This clonotype originated in a man between 18 and 29 years old in good health. CDR3 residues: CASSLDRGHYNEQYF. CDR3 nucleotides: TGTGCCAGCAGCTTAGACAGGGGGCACTACAATGAGCAGTACTTC.